This T cell receptor beta chain was retrieved from a study of cytotoxic CD8 clonotypes in ibrutinib-treated CLL. On the study more broadly: Response specimens were obtained following a median treatment duration of approximately 11 months, with a range of 6 to 36.

Study outcomes and limitations: Sustained-remission and progressing patients had unequal sampling times.

Profiling relied on immunoSEQ multiplex PCR, and the TCRdb table lists in-frame clones only, not all of them. This table has 150,000 to 200,000 clones, about 88% appearing once. Germline CDR1 and CDR2: MNHEY and SVGAGI. The CDR3 runs to 13 residues. Trimming stripped 6 bases from V and 4 bases from J, with 12 bases between. Concerning this clone itself: Its antigen is as yet unknown.

This chain links TRBV6-5 with TRBJ2-5; D is perhaps TRBD1 or TRBD2 (5 bases each). This sample comprised PBMCs, obtained at disease progression, from a patient treated with ibrutinib. The clonotype originates from a human donor with chronic lymphocytic leukemia. The CDR3 DNA is TGTGCCAGCAGAAGACCTGGGGGAGAGACCCAGTACTTC. It translates to CASRRPGGETQYF.